The text below deals with one T cell receptor (beta chain). The data originate from a study of spatial heterogeneity in lung cancer. The wider study: The follow-up PBMC samples were sequenced whenever they were available. The median time to follow-up was 2 to 3 years after resection.

The germline gives CDR1 SQVTM, CDR2 ANQGSEA. Between the trimmed V and J ends, which lost 3 bases and 1 base, there was a span of 12 bases. The CDR3 contains 14 residues. Documented time point: blood at routine non-recurrence follow-up after resection. From the 5' RACE reads, TCRdb called clonotypes with MiXCR, one entry per CDR3 protein. The table has under 20,000 distinct CDR3 sequences, about 9% seen once. The J gene is TRBJ1-1, the V gene TRBV29-1, with D perhaps TRBD1 (5 bases). The sequence was obtained from a female donor with early-stage non-small cell lung cancer. This specimen consisted of PBMCs, obtained at follow-up. CDR3: CSVDLTAWNTEAFF. Written as DNA, the CDR3 is TGCAGCGTTGATCTGACAGCTTGGAACACTGAAGCTTTCTTT.